This is a list of T cell receptor beta chains from one sample in a study of T cell responses to AZD1222 COVID-19 vaccine. Clones were sequenced by immunoSEQ multiplex PCR, and TCRdb holds only the in-frame ones, with some missing. The sample has about 56,000 clones; less than 90% are singletons. Sequencing was performed on peripheral blood, taken 28 days after the second AZD1222 dose. All receptors derive from an adult who received the AZD1222 COVID-19 vaccine. The conserved cysteine and the conserved F or W are not part of the CDR3 here. Each record gives: D gene, J gene, clone size, V gene, CDR3 protein. A D gene is named only where the DNA matches it firmly. Where a row states a size, it is once, few, many or the class of an expanded clone; other rows omit it.

d_call: TRBD2
j_call: TRBJ2-1
clone_size: NA
v_call: TRBV4-2
cdr3_aa: ASSQGTSGSVSSNEQF

d_call: TRBD1
j_call: TRBJ1-6
clone_size: NA
v_call: TRBV19
cdr3_aa: ASQDRGLANSPLH

d_call: NA
j_call: TRBJ2-7
clone_size: NA
v_call: TRBV15
cdr3_aa: ATSSSLNHYEQY

d_call: NA
j_call: TRBJ1-3
clone_size: NA
v_call: TRBV18
cdr3_aa: ASSVEQRTIY

d_call: NA
j_call: TRBJ2-2
clone_size: NA
v_call: TRBV28
cdr3_aa: ASRLGGGNTGELF

d_call: TRBD1
j_call: TRBJ1-2
clone_size: NA
v_call: TRBV3-1/TRBV3-2
cdr3_aa: ASSPETGNYGYT

d_call: TRBD1
j_call: TRBJ1-5
clone_size: once
v_call: TRBV6-5
cdr3_aa: ASSYAGQANQPQH

d_call: NA
j_call: TRBJ2-3
clone_size: NA
v_call: TRBV4-1
cdr3_aa: ASSQLSGFYTDTQY

d_call: NA
j_call: TRBJ1-3
clone_size: NA
v_call: TRBV28
cdr3_aa: ASTRWASGNTIY

d_call: NA
j_call: TRBJ1-2
clone_size: few
v_call: TRBV5-6
cdr3_aa: ASSLLAGANYGYT

d_call: NA
j_call: TRBJ2-2
clone_size: NA
v_call: TRBV4-2
cdr3_aa: ASSQDPGRGWAGELF

d_call: TRBD2
j_call: TRBJ2-1
clone_size: NA
v_call: TRBV11-2
cdr3_aa: ASSISGVYNEQF

d_call: TRBD2
j_call: TRBJ2-3
clone_size: once
v_call: TRBV5-1
cdr3_aa: ASSQSTSGAGTDTQY

d_call: TRBD2
j_call: TRBJ2-1
clone_size: NA
v_call: TRBV28
cdr3_aa: ASSLRLAGDHGEQF

d_call: NA
j_call: TRBJ1-1
clone_size: once
v_call: TRBV10-3
cdr3_aa: ATGVDRGTEAF

d_call: TRBD1
j_call: TRBJ1-2
clone_size: NA
v_call: TRBV2
cdr3_aa: ASSENRGISGYT

d_call: NA
j_call: TRBJ2-7
clone_size: NA
v_call: TRBV28
cdr3_aa: ACLGAQPTYEQY

d_call: NA
j_call: TRBJ1-3
clone_size: NA
v_call: TRBV5-1
cdr3_aa: ASSLGGALSGNTIY

d_call: NA
j_call: TRBJ1-4
clone_size: NA
v_call: TRBV4-2
cdr3_aa: ASSPDRGGRSGKLF

d_call: TRBD1
j_call: TRBJ1-2
clone_size: once
v_call: TRBV2
cdr3_aa: ASSERGQGNYGYT

d_call: TRBD1
j_call: TRBJ2-7
clone_size: NA
v_call: TRBV28
cdr3_aa: ASSPAGDRVNEQY

d_call: TRBD1
j_call: TRBJ1-6
clone_size: NA
v_call: TRBV12-5
cdr3_aa: ASGLVSGTEKFNSPLH

d_call: TRBD1
j_call: TRBJ1-5
clone_size: NA
v_call: TRBV18
cdr3_aa: ASSPRQGTSNQPQH

d_call: NA
j_call: TRBJ1-4
clone_size: once
v_call: TRBV6-5
cdr3_aa: ASSSRQAGEKLF

d_call: NA
j_call: TRBJ2-5
clone_size: once
v_call: TRBV24-1
cdr3_aa: ATSDPGVQETQY

d_call: NA
j_call: TRBJ1-3
clone_size: NA
v_call: TRBV5-8
cdr3_aa: ASSLETSGNTIY

d_call: TRBD1
j_call: TRBJ2-4
clone_size: NA
v_call: TRBV14
cdr3_aa: ASSRWTGEAKNIQY

d_call: TRBD2
j_call: TRBJ2-1
clone_size: NA
v_call: TRBV6-2/TRBV6-3
cdr3_aa: ASSSRGTRRYNEQF

d_call: NA
j_call: TRBJ1-5
clone_size: NA
v_call: TRBV15
cdr3_aa: ATSPRQSYQPQH

d_call: TRBD2
j_call: TRBJ2-3
clone_size: NA
v_call: TRBV28
cdr3_aa: ASSVTSGRAPSTDTQY

d_call: NA
j_call: TRBJ1-1
clone_size: NA
v_call: TRBV19
cdr3_aa: ASRPRAMNTEAF

d_call: NA
j_call: TRBJ2-3
clone_size: NA
v_call: TRBV4-3
cdr3_aa: ASSQGASLTDTQY

d_call: NA
j_call: TRBJ1-3
clone_size: NA
v_call: TRBV4-2
cdr3_aa: ASSQEVWGNTIY

d_call: TRBD1
j_call: TRBJ1-1
clone_size: NA
v_call: TRBV27
cdr3_aa: ASSLGTGGWTEAF

d_call: NA
j_call: TRBJ1-5
clone_size: NA
v_call: TRBV9
cdr3_aa: ASSVGDGSNQPQH

d_call: TRBD2
j_call: TRBJ2-3
clone_size: NA
v_call: TRBV29-1
cdr3_aa: SVETLAGERDTQY

d_call: NA
j_call: TRBJ2-3
clone_size: NA
v_call: TRBV12-3/TRBV12-4
cdr3_aa: AVPRGWDTQY

d_call: NA
j_call: TRBJ1-3
clone_size: NA
v_call: TRBV6-5
cdr3_aa: ASGDTLSGNTIY

d_call: NA
j_call: TRBJ1-2
clone_size: NA
v_call: TRBV15
cdr3_aa: ATSRDYSEPMDYGYT

d_call: NA
j_call: TRBJ1-3
clone_size: once
v_call: TRBV18
cdr3_aa: ASSQQPGGGGSGNTIY

d_call: TRBD1
j_call: TRBJ1-5
clone_size: NA
v_call: TRBV15
cdr3_aa: ATSRDGTGLRPQH

d_call: NA
j_call: TRBJ2-1
clone_size: NA
v_call: TRBV9
cdr3_aa: ASSVRGAMEGNEQF